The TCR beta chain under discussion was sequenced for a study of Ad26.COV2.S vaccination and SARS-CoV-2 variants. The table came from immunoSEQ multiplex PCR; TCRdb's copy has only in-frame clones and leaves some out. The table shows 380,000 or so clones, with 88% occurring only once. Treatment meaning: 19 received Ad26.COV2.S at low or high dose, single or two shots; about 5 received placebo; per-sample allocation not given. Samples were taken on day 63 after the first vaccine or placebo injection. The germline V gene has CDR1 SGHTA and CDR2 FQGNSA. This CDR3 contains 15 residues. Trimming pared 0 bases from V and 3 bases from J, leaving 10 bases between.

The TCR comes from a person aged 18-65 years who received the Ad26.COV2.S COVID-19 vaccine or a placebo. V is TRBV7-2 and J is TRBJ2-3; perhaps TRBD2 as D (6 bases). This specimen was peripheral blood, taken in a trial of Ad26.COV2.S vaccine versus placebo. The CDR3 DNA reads TGTGCCAGCAGCTTAGCCCCGACTAGAACAGATACGCAGTATTTT. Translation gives CASSLAPTRTDTQYF.